Listed below are T cell receptor beta chains from one sample, sequenced in a study of vaccination effects on CD4 cells after COVID-19. Generated by immunoSEQ multiplex PCR, the TCRdb table keeps only in-frame clones and is missing some. In the table there are tens of thousands of clones, roughly 73% of which are singletons. Their target antigens are unknown. This sample comprised CD4+ T cells from PBMCs cultured with HCoV-OC43 spike peptides, obtained before COVID-19 vaccination. The origin of the receptors is a human donor who received a COVID-19 vaccine. The CDR3 runs from the conserved cysteine through the conserved F or W. A D gene is named only where the DNA matches it firmly. The size of a clone is reported for some rows only, either as once, few or many, or as a class for expanded clones.

>TRBD1|NA|TRBV5-5|TRBJ2-6
TGTGCCAGCAGCTTGACAGGGGGCGCTGGGGCCAACGTCCTGACTTTC
CASSLTGGAGANVLTF
>NA|NA|TRBV4-3|TRBJ1-4
TGCGCCAGCAGCCAACCCCCCGGGACCCAGGGTGAAAAACTGTTTTTT
CASSQPPGTQGEKLFF
>NA|NA|TRBV5-6|TRBJ1-2
TGTGCCAGCAGCTTGGGCGGTAATGGCTACACCTTC
CASSLGGNGYTF
>NA|few|TRBV3-1/TRBV3-2|TRBJ2-2
TGTGCCAGCAGCCAACAGACGGCCGGGGAGCTGTTTTTT
CASSQQTAGELFF
>NA|once|TRBV11-2|TRBJ1-1
TGTGCCAGCAGCTTAGATTACAGGACTGAGAACACTGAAGCTTTCTTT
CASSLDYRTENTEAFF
>NA|NA|TRBV14|TRBJ1-3
TGTGCCAGCAGCCAAGTTCGAGGGGCGCCTGGAAACACCATATATTTT
CASSQVRGAPGNTIYF
>TRBD1|NA|TRBV5-4|TRBJ1-1
TGTGCCAGCAGCAAGGACAGGATCGCTGAAGCTTTCTTT
CASSKDRIAEAFF
>TRBD1|NA|TRBV7-2|TRBJ1-6
TGTGCCAGCAGCCCGGACAGGTCGAATTCACCCCTCCACTTT
CASSPDRSNSPLHF
>TRBD1|NA|TRBV11-2|TRBJ1-1
TGTGCCAGCAGCGTGGACAGGGGGCGAGGGAACACTGAAGCTTTCTTT
CASSVDRGRGNTEAFF
>TRBD1|NA|TRBV6-2/TRBV6-3|TRBJ1-1
TGTGCCAGCAGTTACCCAAGAGGGGGCATGAACACTGAAGCTTTCTTT
CASSYPRGGMNTEAFF
>NA|NA|TRBV5-4|TRBJ2-5
TGTGCCAGCAGCTTGGTCCCCATTTCCGGGCAAGAGACCCAGTACTTC
CASSLVPISGQETQYF
>TRBD1|NA|TRBV5-1|TRBJ2-1
TGCGCCAGCAGCTACGTCCCCAAACAGGGGTACAATGAGCAGTTCTTC
CASSYVPKQGYNEQFF
>NA|NA|TRBV5-1|TRBJ2-6
TGCGCCAGCTTCCGACAGGAAAACTCTGGGGCCAACGTCCTGACTTTC
CASFRQENSGANVLTF
>NA|NA|TRBV5-1|TRBJ1-4
TGCGCCAGCAGCCCTCCCGAGGCGGAGGGTAATGAAAAACTGTTTTTT
CASSPPEAEGNEKLFF
>NA|NA|TRBV6-4|TRBJ1-6
TGTGCCAGCAGAGACAGCTCCTATAATTCACCCCTCCACTTT
CASRDSSYNSPLHF
>NA|once|TRBV11-1|TRBJ2-4
TGTGCCAGCAGCTTAGCGTTCTCCCTAGCCAAAAACATTCAGTACTTC
CASSLAFSLAKNIQYF
>NA|NA|TRBV5-1|TRBJ2-5
TGCGCCAGCAGCCAGAGACTCAGGATTCAAGAGACCCAGTACTTC
CASSQRLRIQETQYF
>NA|few|TRBV18|TRBJ2-3
TGTGCCAGCTCACCACGGGGGGACTTCACAGATACGCAGTATTTT
CASSPRGDFTDTQYF
>TRBD1|NA|TRBV12-5|TRBJ1-5
TGTGCTAGTGGTTTCCAGGGGGAAAGGCAGCCCCAGCATTTT
CASGFQGERQPQHF
>NA|NA|TRBV6-5|TRBJ2-5
TGTGCCAGCGGGGGGGCGAGGGAGACCCAGTACTTC
CASGGARETQYF
>NA|NA|TRBV10-2|TRBJ2-2
TGCGCCAGCAGTGAGTCCCTCACCGGGGAGCTGTTTTTT
CASSESLTGELFF
>NA|once|TRBV12-3/TRBV12-4|TRBJ1-1
TGTGCCAGCAGTTTAAGGAACACTGAAGCTTTCTTT
CASSLRNTEAFF
>NA|NA|TRBV4-3|TRBJ1-2
TGCGCCAGCAGCCAAGATGTTAGCAGGGCTGGATATGGCTACACCTTC
CASSQDVSRAGYGYTF
>NA|NA|TRBV10-3|TRBJ1-1
TGTGCCATCAGTGAGTCGAACAGGCAGGAAGCTTTCTTT
CAISESNRQEAFF
>TRBD2|NA|TRBV13|TRBJ2-5
TGTGCCAGCAGCCCCGGGACTACGCAAGAGACCCAGTACTTC
CASSPGTTQETQYF
>NA|NA|TRBV21-1|TRBJ2-5
TGTGCCAGCAGCAAAAAAGAGACCCAGTACTTC
CASSKKETQYF
>NA|NA|TRBV2|TRBJ1-4
TGTGCCCAGCAAAGGGCAACTAATGAAAAACTGTTTTTT
CAQQRATNEKLFF